Shown below are 14 T cell receptor beta chains from a single sample sequenced in a study of cytomegalovirus exposure and HLA in healthy donors. Primers included in the PCR were 60 Vbeta and 13 Jbeta primers. The repertoire was sequenced with immunoSEQ multiplex PCR; TCRdb's copy has only in-frame clones and lacks some. The data hold some 200,000 clones, with approximately 80% observed a single time. The source material was PBMCs. Every receptor here comes from a boy under 10 years old in good health and CMV-seronegative.

J is TRBJ1-1 and V is TRBV5-5; maybe TRBD1 (6 bases). CDR3 length equals 14 residues. Trimming removed 4 bases from V and 3 bases from J, with 13 bases in between. The V gene's germline CDR1 is SGHKS and CDR2 YYEKEE (reference sequence). CDR3 DNA: TGTGCCAGCAGCCTCCAGGGGAGGGACACTGAAGCTTTCTTT. Protein: CASSLQGRDTEAFF.

This clone was seen once. The CDR3 here is CASSVPGSYEQYF. As DNA, the CDR3 is TGTGCCAGCAGTGTACCCGGGTCTTACGAGCAGTACTTC. The V gene is TRBV6-1, the J gene TRBJ2-7, with no clear D. Between the trimmed V and J ends, which lost 4 bases and 4 bases, there was a span of 11 bases. This CDR3 region has 13 residues. Germline values: CDR1 MNHNS, CDR2 SASEGT.

The J gene is TRBJ2-7, the V gene TRBV5-1; D remains ambiguous. V gave up 3 bases and J gave up 2 bases, with 12 bases separating them. The CDR3 consists of 14 residues. In germline, CDR1 is SGHRS, CDR2 YFSETQ. The CDR3 nucleotides are TGCGCCAGCAGCTACCTTCGATGGCCCTACGAGCAGTACTTC. Amino acid sequence: CASSYLRWPYEQYF.

This sequence joins TRBV9 and TRBJ1-4; the match to TRBD1 covers 8 bases. The V and J ends lost 3 bases and 7 bases, in that order; junction bases with no gene match: 11. The CDR3 extends over 16 amino acids. Germline-derived CDR1 and CDR2 are SGDLS and YYNGEE. Here the CDR3 reads CASSAPLNRGAEKLFF. The CDR3 region has the DNA TGTGCCAGCAGCGCCCCCCTAAACAGGGGGGCTGAAAAACTGTTTTTT.

V and J are TRBV6-5 and TRBJ1-2, with D possibly being TRBD1 (5 bases). The germline V and J ends were trimmed by 4 bases and 8 bases, with 17 bases remaining between them. The CDR3 spans 14 residues. The germline V gene has CDR1 MNHEY and CDR2 SVGAGI. CDR3 region: CASSFLGVKGGYTF. The CDR3 nucleotides are TGTGCCAGCAGTTTTCTAGGGGTGAAGGGGGGCTACACCTTC.

This clone is a singleton in its sample. Here the CDR3 DNA reads TGTGCCAGCAGCCTTTCCTTGCTAGCGGGGGGGATCCCTCAGTACTTC. This gives the protein CASSLSLLAGGIPQYF. The rearrangement joins TRBV13 to TRBJ2-7, with 12 bases lining up with TRBD2. Germline CDR1 is PRHDT and CDR2 is FYEKMQ (reference sequence). This CDR3 contains 16 residues. J lost 10 bases, V lost 5 bases, and 15 bases had no gene match.

The chain employs TRBV6-1 and TRBJ2-7; D is uncertain. This CDR3 comprises 11 residues. V was cut by 4 bases and J by 6 bases, with 7 bases left in between. Per the germline V gene, CDR1 is MNHNS and CDR2 is SASEGT. CDR3 protein: CASSGSSEQYF. The CDR3 bases are TGTGCCAGCAGTGGTAGTAGCGAGCAGTACTTC.

The V and J genes are TRBV12-5 and TRBJ2-2, with D uncertain. The CDR3 spans 12 residues. The V gene lost 7 bases and the J gene lost 5 bases, with 8 bases spanning the gap. Germline V gene lookup returns CDR1 LGHNT and CDR2 FRNRAP. CDR3 coding DNA: TGTGCTAGTGATACCGAGACCGGGGAGCTGTTTTTT. Its translation: CASDTETGELFF.

J is TRBJ1-1 and V is TRBV6-5; TRBD1 is a possible D gene (6 bases). The germline V and J ends were trimmed by 6 bases and 3 bases, with 8 bases remaining between them. Per germline, CDR1 MNHEY and CDR2 SVGAGI. CDR3 length: 12 residues. In nucleotides, the CDR3 is TGTGCCAGCAGCCGACAGGACACTGAAGCTTTCTTT. As protein: CASSRQDTEAFF.

The chain employs TRBV19 and TRBJ1-1, with D perhaps TRBD1 (5 bases). CDR1 LNHDA and CDR2 SQIVND come from the germline V gene (reference sequence). V was trimmed by 4 bases and J by 2 bases, leaving 8 bases between them. The CDR3 length is 13 residues. DNA of the CDR3: TGTGCCAGTAGTACCCAGGGTAACACTGAAGCTTTCTTT. Translating it yields CASSTQGNTEAFF. Full variable domain (missing parts from reference TRBV19 and TRBJ1-1): DGGITQSPKYLFRKEGQNVTLSCEQNLNHDAMYWYRQDPGQGLRLIYYSQIVNDFQKGDIAEGYSVSREKKESFPLTVTSAQKNPTAFYLCASSTQGNTEAFFGQGTRLTVV.

The chain recombines TRBV6-5 with TRBJ1-6; 7 bases are a match to TRBD1. V shed 8 bases, J shed 10 bases, and the junction held 14 bases outside the gene matches. CDR3 length: 15 residues. Per the germline V gene, CDR1 is MNHEY and CDR2 is SVGAGI. The CDR3, as DNA: TGTGCCAGCTCGGGGACAGCGGAGAGGTGGTCACCCCTCCACTTT. This gives the protein CASSGTAERWSPLHF.

For this clone: The same CDR3 arises from other DNA sequences in this sample as well. The chain recombines TRBV6-5 with TRBJ1-5, with a weak D call TRBD1 (5 bases). This CDR3 has 15 residues. V shed 3 bases and J shed 2 bases, with 11 bases lying between them. Per germline, CDR1 MNHEY and CDR2 SVGAGI. The CDR3 DNA reads TGTGCCAGCAGTTATTCGGGGGTCGGCAATCAGCCCCAGCATTTT. It is translated as CASSYSGVGNQPQHF.

V gene TRBV13 combines with J gene TRBJ2-1; TRBD2 aligns across 7 bases. The CDR3 covers 15 residues. Trimming took 5 bases from V and 0 from J; bases not matched to a gene: 4. Germline V lookup: CDR1 PRHDT, CDR2 FYEKMQ (reference sequence). The CDR3 DNA reads as TGTGCCAGCAGCCGCGGGGGTCGCTCCTACAATGAGCAGTTCTTC. This sequence encodes CASSRGGRSYNEQFF.

The chain employs TRBV7-9 and TRBJ1-6; perhaps TRBD1 as D (5 bases). The CDR3 sequence is 13 residues long. V lost 5 bases and J 8 bases, leaving 10 bases between the germline ends. The germline V gene has CDR1 SEHNR and CDR2 FQNEAQ (reference sequence). The CDR3 loop is CASSPVGDSPLHF. CDR3 in DNA: TGTGCCAGCAGCCCCGTAGGGGATTCACCCCTCCACTTT.